Detailed here is one T cell receptor beta chain. What it binds is unknown. Germline V gene lookup returns CDR1 MNHNY and CDR2 SVGAGI (reference sequence). The CDR3 extends over 14 amino acids. Trimming at V came to 6 bases and at J to 8 bases, leaving 6 bases not matched to a gene. This sample was taken from a study of long-term antiretroviral therapy in people with HIV. Study-level points and caveats: Records did not include ART adherence, viral resistance or therapy changes. Post-ART diversity increased but stayed below transplant donor controls. It was observed that HIV repertoires exhibited narrower CDR3 length ranges than controls.

Runs used v3.0 of the immunoSEQ assay and were done at survey level. This table comes from immunoSEQ multiplex PCR, and its TCRdb copy is limited to in-frame clones, with some not included. The sample contains about 27,000 clones, about 82% of which appear only once. The TCR comes from a man between 18 and 29 years old with HIV. The V and J genes are TRBV6-6 and TRBJ1-6; 8 bases fit TRBD1. The specimen comprised unsorted PBMCs, sampled 0.8 years before starting antiretroviral therapy. CDR3 sequence: CASSPDRVDSPLHF. For the CDR3, the DNA is TGTGCCAGCAGCCCGGACAGGGTTGATTCACCCCTCCACTTT.